Given below is one TCR beta chain in context. The antigen is unknown. TCRdb recomputed calls from the 5' RACE reads with MiXCR, one row per CDR3 protein. The sample shows 200,000 to 250,000 distinct CDR3 sequences, about 7.5% of them seen only once. This sample stems from a study of identical twins. General study findings and limits: Its conclusions, products of cross-sectional statistical analysis, did not come from following the same donors.

These data were also reused for a study on yellow fever vaccine responses in identical twins.

Sequences were obtained from memory (CD45RO+) T cells sorted from blood. The source of this sequence is a woman aged 18-29 years in good health.

The CDR3 DNA reads as TGTGCCATCAGTGAAATTACGCGGGGGAGGCCCAATGAGCAGTTCTTC. It codes for CAISEITRGRPNEQFF. V gene TRBV10-3 combines with J gene TRBJ2-1; 7 bases fit TRBD2. Germline CDR1 reads ENHRY; CDR2 reads SYGVKD. CDR3 length: 16 residues. The ends lost 3 bases at V and 6 bases at J; junction bases unmatched: 11.